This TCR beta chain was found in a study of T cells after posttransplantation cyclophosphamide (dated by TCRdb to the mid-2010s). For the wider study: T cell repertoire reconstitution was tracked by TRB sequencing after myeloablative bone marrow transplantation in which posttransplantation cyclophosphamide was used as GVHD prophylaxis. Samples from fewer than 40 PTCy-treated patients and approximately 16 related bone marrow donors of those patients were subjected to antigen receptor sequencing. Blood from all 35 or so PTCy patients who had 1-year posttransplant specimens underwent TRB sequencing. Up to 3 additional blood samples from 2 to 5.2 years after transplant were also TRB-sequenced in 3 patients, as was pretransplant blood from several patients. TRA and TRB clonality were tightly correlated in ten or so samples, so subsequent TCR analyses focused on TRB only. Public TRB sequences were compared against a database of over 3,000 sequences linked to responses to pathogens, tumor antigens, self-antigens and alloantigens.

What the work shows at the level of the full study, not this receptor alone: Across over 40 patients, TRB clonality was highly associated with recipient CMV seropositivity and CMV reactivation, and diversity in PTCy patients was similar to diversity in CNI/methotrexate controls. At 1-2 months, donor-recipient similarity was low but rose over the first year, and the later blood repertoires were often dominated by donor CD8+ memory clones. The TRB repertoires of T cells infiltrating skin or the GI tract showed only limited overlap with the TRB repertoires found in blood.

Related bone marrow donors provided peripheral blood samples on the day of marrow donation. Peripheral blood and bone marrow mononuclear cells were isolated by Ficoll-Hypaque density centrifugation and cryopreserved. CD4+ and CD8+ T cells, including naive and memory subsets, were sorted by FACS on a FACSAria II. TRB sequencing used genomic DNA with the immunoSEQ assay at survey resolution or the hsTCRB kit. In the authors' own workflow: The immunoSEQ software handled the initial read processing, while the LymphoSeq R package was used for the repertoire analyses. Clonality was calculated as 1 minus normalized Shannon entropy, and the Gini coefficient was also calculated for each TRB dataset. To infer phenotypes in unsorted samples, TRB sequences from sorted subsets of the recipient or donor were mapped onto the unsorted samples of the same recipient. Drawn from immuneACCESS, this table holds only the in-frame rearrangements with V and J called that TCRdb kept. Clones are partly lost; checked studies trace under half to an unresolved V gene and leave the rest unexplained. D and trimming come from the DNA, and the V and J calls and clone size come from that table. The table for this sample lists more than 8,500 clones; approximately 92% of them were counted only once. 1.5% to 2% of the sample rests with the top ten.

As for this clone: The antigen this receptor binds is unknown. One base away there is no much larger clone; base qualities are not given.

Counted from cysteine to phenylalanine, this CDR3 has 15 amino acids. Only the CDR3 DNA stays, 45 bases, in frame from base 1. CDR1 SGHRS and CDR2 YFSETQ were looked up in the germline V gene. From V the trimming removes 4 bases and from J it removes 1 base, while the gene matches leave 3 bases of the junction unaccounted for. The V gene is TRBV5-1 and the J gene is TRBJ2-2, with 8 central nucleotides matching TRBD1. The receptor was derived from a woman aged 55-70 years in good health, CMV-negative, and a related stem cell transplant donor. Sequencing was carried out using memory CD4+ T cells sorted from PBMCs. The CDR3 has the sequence CASSSGQGNTGELFF. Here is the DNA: TGCGCCAGCAGCAGCGGACAGGGGAACACCGGGGAGCTGTTTTTT.